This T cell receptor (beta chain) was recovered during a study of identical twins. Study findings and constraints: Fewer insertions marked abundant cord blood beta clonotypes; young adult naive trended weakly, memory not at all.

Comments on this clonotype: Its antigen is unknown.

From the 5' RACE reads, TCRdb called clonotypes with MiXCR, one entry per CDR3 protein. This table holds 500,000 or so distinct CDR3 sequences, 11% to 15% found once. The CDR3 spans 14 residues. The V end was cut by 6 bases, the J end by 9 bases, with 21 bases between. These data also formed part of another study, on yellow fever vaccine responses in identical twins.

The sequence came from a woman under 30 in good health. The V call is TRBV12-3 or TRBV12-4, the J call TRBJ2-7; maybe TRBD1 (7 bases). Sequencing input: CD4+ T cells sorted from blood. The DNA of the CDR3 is TGTGCCAGCAGCATAGGAGGGACAGCCTGGGGGCAGTACTTC. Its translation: CASSIGGTAWGQYF.